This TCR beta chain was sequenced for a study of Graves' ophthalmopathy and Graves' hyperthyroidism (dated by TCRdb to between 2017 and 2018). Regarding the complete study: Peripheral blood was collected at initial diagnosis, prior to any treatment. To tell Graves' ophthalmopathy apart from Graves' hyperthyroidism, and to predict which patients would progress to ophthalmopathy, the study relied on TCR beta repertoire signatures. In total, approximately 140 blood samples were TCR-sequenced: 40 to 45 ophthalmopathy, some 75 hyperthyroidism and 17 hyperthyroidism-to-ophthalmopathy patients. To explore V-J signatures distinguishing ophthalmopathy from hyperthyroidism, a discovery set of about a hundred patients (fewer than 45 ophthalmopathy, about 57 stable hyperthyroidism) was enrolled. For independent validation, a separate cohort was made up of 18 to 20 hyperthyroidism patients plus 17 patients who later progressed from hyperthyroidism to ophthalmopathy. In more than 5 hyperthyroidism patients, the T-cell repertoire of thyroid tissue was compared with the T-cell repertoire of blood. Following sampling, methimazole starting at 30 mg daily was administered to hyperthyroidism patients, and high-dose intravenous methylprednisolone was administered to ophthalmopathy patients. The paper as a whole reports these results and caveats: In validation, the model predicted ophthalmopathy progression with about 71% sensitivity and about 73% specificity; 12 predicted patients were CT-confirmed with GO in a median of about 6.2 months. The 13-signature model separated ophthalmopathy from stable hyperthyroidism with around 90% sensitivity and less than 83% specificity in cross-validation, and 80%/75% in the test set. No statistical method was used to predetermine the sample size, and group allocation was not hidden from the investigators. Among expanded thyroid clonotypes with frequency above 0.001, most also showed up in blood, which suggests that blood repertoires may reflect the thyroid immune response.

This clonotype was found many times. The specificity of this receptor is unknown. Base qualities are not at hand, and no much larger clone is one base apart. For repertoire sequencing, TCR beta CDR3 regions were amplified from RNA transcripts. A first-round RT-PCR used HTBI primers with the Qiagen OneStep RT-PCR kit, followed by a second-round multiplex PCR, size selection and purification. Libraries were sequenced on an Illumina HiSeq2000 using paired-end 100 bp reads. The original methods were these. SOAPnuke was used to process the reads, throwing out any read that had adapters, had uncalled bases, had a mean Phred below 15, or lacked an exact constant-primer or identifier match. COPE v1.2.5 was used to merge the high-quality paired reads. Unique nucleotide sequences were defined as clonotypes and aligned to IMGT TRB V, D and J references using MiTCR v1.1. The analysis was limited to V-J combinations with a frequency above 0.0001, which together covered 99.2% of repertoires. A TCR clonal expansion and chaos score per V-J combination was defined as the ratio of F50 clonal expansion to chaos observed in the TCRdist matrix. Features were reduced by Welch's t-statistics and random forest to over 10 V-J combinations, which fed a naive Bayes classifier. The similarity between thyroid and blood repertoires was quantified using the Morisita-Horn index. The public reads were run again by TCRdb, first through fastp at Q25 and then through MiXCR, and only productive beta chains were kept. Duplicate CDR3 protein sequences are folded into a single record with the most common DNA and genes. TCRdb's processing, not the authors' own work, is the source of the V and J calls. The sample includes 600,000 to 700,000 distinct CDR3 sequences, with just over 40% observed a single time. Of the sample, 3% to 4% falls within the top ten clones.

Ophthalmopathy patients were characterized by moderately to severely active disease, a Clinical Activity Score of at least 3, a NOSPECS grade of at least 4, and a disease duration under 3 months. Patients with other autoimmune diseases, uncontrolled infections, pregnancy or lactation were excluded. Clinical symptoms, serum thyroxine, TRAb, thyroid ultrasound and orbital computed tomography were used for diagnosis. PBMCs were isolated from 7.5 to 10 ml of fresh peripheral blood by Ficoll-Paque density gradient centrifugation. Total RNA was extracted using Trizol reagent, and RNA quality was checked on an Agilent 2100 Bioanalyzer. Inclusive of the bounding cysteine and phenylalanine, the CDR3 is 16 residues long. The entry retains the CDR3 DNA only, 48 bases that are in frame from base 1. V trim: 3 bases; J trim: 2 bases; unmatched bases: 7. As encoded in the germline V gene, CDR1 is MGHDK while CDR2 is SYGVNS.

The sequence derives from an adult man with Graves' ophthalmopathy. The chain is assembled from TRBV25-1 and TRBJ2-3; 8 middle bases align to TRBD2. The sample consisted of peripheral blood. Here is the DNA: TGTGCCAGCAGTGACGTAGCGGGGCGAGACACAGATACGCAGTATTTT. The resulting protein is CASSDVAGRDTDTQYF.